The text below deals with one T cell receptor (beta chain). The length of the CDR3 is 15 residues. Per germline, CDR1 SGDLS and CDR2 YYNGEE. Deletions cut 0 bases from V and 0 bases from J, with 10 bases between. This entry belongs to a study of cytomegalovirus exposure and HLA in healthy donors. Libraries were prepared by immunoSEQ multiplex PCR; TCRdb keeps only in-frame clonotypes and omits some of them. The table includes 82,000 or so clones, 85% to 95% detected once. J is TRBJ2-7 and V is TRBV9, with D possibly TRBD2 on 6 matching bases. This receptor was taken from a woman in her late teens or twenties in good health and CMV-seronegative. The specimen was PBMCs. The CDR3 DNA reads TGTGCCAGCAGCGTAGCGTCTAGCGCCTCCTACGAGCAGTACTTC. This translates into CASSVASSASYEQYF.